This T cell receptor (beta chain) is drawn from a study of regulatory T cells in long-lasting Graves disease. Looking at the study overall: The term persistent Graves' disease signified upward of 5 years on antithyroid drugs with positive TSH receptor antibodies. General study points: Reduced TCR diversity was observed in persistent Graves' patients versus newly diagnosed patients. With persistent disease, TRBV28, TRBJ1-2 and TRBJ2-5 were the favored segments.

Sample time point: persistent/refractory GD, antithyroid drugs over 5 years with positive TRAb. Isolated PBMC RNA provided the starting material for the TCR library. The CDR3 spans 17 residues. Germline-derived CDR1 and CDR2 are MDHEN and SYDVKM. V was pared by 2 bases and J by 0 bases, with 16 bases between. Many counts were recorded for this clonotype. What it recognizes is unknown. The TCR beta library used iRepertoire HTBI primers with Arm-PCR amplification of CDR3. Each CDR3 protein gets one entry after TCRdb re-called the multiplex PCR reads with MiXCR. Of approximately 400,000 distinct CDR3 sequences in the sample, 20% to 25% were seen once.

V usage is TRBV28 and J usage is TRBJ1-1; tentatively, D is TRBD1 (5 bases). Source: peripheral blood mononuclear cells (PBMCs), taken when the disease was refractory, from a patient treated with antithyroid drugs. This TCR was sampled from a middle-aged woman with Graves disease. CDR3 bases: TGTGCCAGCAGTTTACCCCCAAGTGAGGGGATGAACACTGAAGCTTTCTTT. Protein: CASSLPPSEGMNTEAFF.